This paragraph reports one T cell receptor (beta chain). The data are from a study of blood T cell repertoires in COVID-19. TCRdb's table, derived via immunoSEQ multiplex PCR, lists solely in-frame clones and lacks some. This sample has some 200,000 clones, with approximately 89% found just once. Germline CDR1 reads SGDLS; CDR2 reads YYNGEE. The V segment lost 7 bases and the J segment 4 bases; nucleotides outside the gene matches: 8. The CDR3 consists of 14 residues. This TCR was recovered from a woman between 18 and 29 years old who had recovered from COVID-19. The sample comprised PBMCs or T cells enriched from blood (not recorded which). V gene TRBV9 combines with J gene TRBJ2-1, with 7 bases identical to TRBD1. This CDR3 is CASPSRDRYNEQFF. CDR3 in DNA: TGTGCCAGCCCCAGTCGGGACAGATACAATGAGCAGTTCTTC.